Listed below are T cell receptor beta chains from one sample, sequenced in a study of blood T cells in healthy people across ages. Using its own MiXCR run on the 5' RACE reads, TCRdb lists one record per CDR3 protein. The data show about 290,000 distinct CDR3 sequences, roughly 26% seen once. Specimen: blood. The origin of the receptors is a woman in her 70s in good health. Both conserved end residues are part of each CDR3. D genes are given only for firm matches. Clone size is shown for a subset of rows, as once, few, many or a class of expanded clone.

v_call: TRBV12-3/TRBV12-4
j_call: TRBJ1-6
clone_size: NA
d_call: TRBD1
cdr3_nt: TGTGCCAGCAGTCTTGGACAGGGGGGATCACCCCTCCACTTT
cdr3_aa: CASSLGQGGSPLHF

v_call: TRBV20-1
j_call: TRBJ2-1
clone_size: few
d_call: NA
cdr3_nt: TGCAGTGCCCCTCGGCAGAATGAGCAGTTCTTC
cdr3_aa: CSAPRQNEQFF

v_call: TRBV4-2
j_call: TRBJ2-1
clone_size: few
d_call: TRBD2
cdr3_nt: TGTGCCAGCAGCCAAGGAACGGGAGGGCCCGGAAATGAGCAGTTCTTC
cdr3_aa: CASSQGTGGPGNEQFF

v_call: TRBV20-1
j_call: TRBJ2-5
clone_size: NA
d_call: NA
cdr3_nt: TGCAGTGCTAGCAGGATACAAGAGACCCAGTACTTC
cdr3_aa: CSASRIQETQYF

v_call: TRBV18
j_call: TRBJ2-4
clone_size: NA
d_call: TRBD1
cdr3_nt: TGTGCCAGCTCACCTCGGGACAGGGACGGAAACATTCAGTACTTC
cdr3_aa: CASSPRDRDGNIQYF

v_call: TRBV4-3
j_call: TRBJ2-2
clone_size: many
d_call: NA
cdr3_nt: TGCGCCAGCAGCGTTCTAGGGACCGGGGAGCTGTTTTTT
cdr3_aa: CASSVLGTGELFF

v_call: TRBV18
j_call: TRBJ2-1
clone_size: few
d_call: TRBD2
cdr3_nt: TGTGCCAGCTCACCACCCACTAGCGGGAGAATAAATGAGCAGTTCTTC
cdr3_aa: CASSPPTSGRINEQFF

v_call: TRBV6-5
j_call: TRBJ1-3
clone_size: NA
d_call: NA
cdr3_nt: TGTGCCAGCTCCCCGCGCCTCTCTGGAAACACCATATATTTT
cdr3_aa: CASSPRLSGNTIYF

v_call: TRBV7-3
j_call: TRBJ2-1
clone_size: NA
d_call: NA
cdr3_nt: TGTGCCAGCAGCTTAAGTCTCCAGGGTGAGCAGTTCTTC
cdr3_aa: CASSLSLQGEQFF

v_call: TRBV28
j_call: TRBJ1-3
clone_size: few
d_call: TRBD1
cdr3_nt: TGTGCCAGCAGTATGACAGGGTTGGTCGGAAACACCATATATTTT
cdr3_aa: CASSMTGLVGNTIYF

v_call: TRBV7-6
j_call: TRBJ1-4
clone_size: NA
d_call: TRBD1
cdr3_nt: TGTGCCAGCAGCTTAGCGCTTCACCCCGGACAGGGATCAAAACTGTTTTTT
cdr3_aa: CASSLALHPGQGSKLFF

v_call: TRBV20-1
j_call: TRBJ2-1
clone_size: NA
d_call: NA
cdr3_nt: TGCAGTGCTAGCGGGGGTAAGAATGAGCAGTTCTTC
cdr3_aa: CSASGGKNEQFF

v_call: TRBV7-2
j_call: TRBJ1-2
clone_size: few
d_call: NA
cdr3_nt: TGTGCCAGCAGCCCATCACAGAGCGTTCTCTATGGCTACACCTTC
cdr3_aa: CASSPSQSVLYGYTF

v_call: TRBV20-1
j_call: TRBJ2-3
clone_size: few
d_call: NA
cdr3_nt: TGCAGTGCCAAGGCCAGTATTGTGGATACGCAGTATTTT
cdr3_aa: CSAKASIVDTQYF

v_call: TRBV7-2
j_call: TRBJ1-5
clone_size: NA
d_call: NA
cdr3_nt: TGTGCCAGCAGCTTAGGGGCAGGGCGGGCAGGGAATCAGCCCCAGCATTTT
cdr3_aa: CASSLGAGRAGNQPQHF

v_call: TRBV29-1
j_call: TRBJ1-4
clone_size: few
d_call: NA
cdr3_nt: TGCAGCGCTAGATACAATGAAAAACTGTTTTTT
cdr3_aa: CSARYNEKLFF

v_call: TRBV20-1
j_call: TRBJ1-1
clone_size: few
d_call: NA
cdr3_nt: TGCAGTGCTAGAGTTTTGGGCAGGGTTTTTGACGCTGAAGCTTTCTTT
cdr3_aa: CSARVLGRVFDAEAFF

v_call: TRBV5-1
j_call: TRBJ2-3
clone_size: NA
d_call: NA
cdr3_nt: TGCGCCAGCAGCTTGGCCGGGATGCACCCAGATACGCAGTATTTT
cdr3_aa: CASSLAGMHPDTQYF

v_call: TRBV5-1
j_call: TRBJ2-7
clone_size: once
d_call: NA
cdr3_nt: TGCGCCAGCAGCTTGGTGTCAGGTCAAGGGTACGAGCAGTACTTC
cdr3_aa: CASSLVSGQGYEQYF

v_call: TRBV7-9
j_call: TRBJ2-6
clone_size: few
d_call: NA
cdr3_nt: TGTGCCAGCAGCTCCAGGGTCCGCTCTGGGGCCAACGTCCTGACTTTC
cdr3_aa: CASSSRVRSGANVLTF

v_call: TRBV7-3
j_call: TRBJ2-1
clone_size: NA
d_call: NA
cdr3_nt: TGTGCCAGCAGCTCTGGGACGGGGGCCTACAATGAGCAGTTCTTC
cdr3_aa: CASSSGTGAYNEQFF

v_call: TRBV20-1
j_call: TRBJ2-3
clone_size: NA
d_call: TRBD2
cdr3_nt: TGCAGTGCAAGTTCAGCGGGAGTGGAGGTCGGCACAGATACGCAGTATTTT
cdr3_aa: CSASSAGVEVGTDTQYF

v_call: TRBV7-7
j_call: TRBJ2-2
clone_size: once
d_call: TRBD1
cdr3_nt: TGTGCTAGCAGACCAGCGACAGGGATCACCGGGGAGCTGTTTTTT
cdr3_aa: CASRPATGITGELFF

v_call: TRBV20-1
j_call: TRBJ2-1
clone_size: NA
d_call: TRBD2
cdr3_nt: TGCAGTGCGGATAGATCGGCTAGCGGGAGAAAGGAGCGGTTCTTC
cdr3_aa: CSADRSASGRKERFF

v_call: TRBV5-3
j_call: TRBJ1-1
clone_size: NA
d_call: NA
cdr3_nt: TGTGCCAGAAGCTTGGGACAGGCGGCTTTCTTT
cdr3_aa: CARSLGQAAFF

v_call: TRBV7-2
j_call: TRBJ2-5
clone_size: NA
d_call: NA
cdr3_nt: TGTGCCAGCAGCGTAGCGGTGGGGGGATCGGTCGAGACCCAGTACTTC
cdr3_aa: CASSVAVGGSVETQYF

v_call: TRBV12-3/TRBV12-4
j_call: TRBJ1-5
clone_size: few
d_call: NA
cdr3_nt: TGTGCCAGCAGGGGAGTGAGCAATCAGCCCCAGCATTTT
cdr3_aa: CASRGVSNQPQHF

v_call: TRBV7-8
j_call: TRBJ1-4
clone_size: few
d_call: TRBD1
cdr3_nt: TGTGCCAGCGGCTTAAGGACAGGGTCCTTTGAAAAACTGTTTTTT
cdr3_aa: CASGLRTGSFEKLFF

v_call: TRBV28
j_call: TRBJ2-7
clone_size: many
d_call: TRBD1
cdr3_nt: TGTGCCAGCAGTTTAGAAGGCCGGGACAGGGCTTACGAGCAGTACTTC
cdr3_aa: CASSLEGRDRAYEQYF

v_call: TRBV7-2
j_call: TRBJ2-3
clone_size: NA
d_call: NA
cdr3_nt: TGTGCCAGCAGGATGGGGCAGCTAAGCACAGATACGCAGTATTTT
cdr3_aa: CASRMGQLSTDTQYF

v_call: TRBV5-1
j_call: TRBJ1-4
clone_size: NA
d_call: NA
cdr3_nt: TGCGCCAGCAGCTTGAGTACAGGGTTGAATGAAAAACTGTTTTTT
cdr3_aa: CASSLSTGLNEKLFF

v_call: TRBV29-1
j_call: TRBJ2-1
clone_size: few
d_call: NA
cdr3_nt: TGCAGCGTTGCTCAGGAGGCCTACAATGAGCAGTTCTTC
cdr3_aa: CSVAQEAYNEQFF

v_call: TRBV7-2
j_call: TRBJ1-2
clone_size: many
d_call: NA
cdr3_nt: TGTGCCAGCAGCACCCTAATGGCGGACACCCTCTTC
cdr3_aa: CASSTLMADTLF

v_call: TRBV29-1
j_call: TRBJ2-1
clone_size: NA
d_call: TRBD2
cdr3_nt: TGCAGCGCGTATTCCGGGACTAGCGGCTACAATGAGCAGTTCTTC
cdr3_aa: CSAYSGTSGYNEQFF

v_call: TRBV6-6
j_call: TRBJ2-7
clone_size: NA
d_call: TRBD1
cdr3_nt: TGTGCCAGCAGTTTCTCCGGGACAGGGGCTGTCGAGCAGTACTTC
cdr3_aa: CASSFSGTGAVEQYF